The TCR beta chain under discussion was sequenced for a study of T-cell reconstitution after alpha-beta-depleted transplantation in children. A library of TCRbeta sequences, prepared with unique molecular identifiers, was generated. TCRdb re-called the PCR reads with MiXCR, one entry per CDR3 protein. This repertoire shows hundreds of thousands of distinct CDR3 sequences, approximately 15% found once; its top ten account for approximately 1%. Specimen: PBMCs from the stem cell graft donor, collected from the stem cell graft. The receptor comes from a human donor who donated a stem cell graft to a child with acute myeloid leukemia.

The CDR3 DNA reads as TGTGCCAGCACCCTTCGAGATAATGAGCAGTTCTTC. As protein: CASTLRDNEQFF. V usage is TRBV7-8 and J usage is TRBJ2-1; D ambiguous. The germline gives CDR1 SGHVS, CDR2 FQNEAQ. V was pared by 7 bases and J by 7 bases, with 11 bases between. The CDR3 sequence is 12 residues long.